Each of the 4 T cell receptor beta chains below was sequenced from the same sample in a study of blood T cells in healthy people across ages. Then a second PCR, running about 7 to 11 cycles, was carried out with a sample-barcoded 5' primer and a J-beta primer mix. TCRdb redid the calling of the 5' RACE reads with MiXCR, one entry per CDR3 protein. The repertoire holds about 930,000 distinct CDR3 sequences, just under 30% seen once, with 10% in the top ten. These data are also associated with another study on T cells of mothers and their children.

The specimen was blood. The receptors stem from a woman aged 40 to 55 in good health.

The table lists this clonotype with a few counts. The V call is TRBV29-1, the J call TRBJ2-5; perhaps TRBD2 as D (7 bases). The CDR3 consists of 15 residues. V dropped 6 bases and J dropped 5 bases, with 22 bases sitting between them. CDR1 and CDR2 from the germline V gene are SQVTM and ANQGSEA. The CDR3 nucleotides are TGCAGCGTGACAGGCGGGGGAGATCCCCGGGAGACCCAGTACTTC. Translation gives CSVTGGGDPRETQYF.

The V and J genes are TRBV28 and TRBJ2-3; D is undetermined. The CDR3 extends over 13 amino acids. Looked up from germline, CDR1 is MDHEN and CDR2 is SYDVKM. V lost 3 bases and J 2 bases, leaving 6 bases between the germline ends. The CDR3 is CASSFEFTDTQYF. DNA for the CDR3: TGTGCCAGCAGTTTTGAGTTCACAGATACGCAGTATTTT.

This clonotype was seen ten or more times. The chain carries TRBV6-1 and TRBJ2-7; a weak D match, TRBD2 (6 bases). Looked up from germline, CDR1 is MNHNS and CDR2 is SASEGT. The CDR3 contains 15 residues. Trimming removed 6 bases at V and 2 bases at J, with 17 bases between. The CDR3 loop is CASRAGAGPAYEQYF. CDR3 coding DNA: TGTGCCAGCAGGGCTGGGGCGGGACCAGCCTACGAGCAGTACTTC.

The chain combines TRBV11-1 with TRBJ2-5, with TRBD2 as a possible D gene (6 bases). This CDR3 spans 17 amino acids. CDR1 and CDR2 from the germline V gene are SGHAT and FQDESV (reference sequence). Between the trimmed V and J ends, which lost 0 bases and 4 bases, there was a span of 18 bases. The CDR3 region has the DNA TGTGCCAGCAGCTTAGCCAGCGGCGGGACTTTAAGAGAGACCCAGTACTTC. This encodes CASSLASGGTLRETQYF.